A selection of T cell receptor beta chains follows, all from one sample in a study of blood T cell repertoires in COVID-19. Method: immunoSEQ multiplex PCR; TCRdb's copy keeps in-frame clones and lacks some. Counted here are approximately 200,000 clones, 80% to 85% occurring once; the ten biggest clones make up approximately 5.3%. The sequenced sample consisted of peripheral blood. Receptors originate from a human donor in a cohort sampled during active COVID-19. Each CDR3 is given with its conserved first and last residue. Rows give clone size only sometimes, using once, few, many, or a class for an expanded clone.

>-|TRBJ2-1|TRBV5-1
CASDGGGPSNEQFF
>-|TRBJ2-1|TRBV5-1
CASSAGLAGGGEQFF
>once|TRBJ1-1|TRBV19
CASSIDRRGSRTEAFF
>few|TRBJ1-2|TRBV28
CASIGGVYGYTF
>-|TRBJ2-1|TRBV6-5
CASSYGGFHNEQFF
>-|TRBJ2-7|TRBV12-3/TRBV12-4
CASSLNRWNEQYF
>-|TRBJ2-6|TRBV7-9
CASSVRDRRANVLTF
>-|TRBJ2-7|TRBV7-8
CASSLDAPLEEQYF
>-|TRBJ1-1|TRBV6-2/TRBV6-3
CASSYLPNTEAFF
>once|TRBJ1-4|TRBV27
CASKPQQGPRQLFF
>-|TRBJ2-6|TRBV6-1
CASSGTGGSGANVLTF
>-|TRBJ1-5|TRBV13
CASSFGGGGSNQPQHF
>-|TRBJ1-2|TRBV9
CASSSSWGENYGYTF
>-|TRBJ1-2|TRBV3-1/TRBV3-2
CASSQGPLNYGYTF